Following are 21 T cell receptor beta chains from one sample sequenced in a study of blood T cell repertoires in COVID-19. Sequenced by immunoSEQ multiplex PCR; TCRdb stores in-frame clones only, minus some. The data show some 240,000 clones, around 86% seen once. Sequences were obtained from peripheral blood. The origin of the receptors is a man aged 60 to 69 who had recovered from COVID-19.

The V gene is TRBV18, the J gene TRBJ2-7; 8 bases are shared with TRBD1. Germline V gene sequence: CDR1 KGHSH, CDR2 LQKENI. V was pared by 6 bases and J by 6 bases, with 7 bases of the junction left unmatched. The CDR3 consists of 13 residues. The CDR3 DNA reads TGTGCCAGCTCGCCGGACAGGGTAACCGAGCAGTACTTC. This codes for CASSPDRVTEQYF.

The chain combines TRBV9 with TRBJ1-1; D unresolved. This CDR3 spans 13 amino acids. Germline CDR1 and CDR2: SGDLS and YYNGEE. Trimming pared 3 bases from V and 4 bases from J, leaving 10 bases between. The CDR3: CASSAQVGTEAFF. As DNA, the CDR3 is TGTGCCAGCAGCGCCCAGGTGGGCACTGAAGCTTTCTTT. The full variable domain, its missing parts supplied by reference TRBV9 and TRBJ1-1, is DSGVTQTPKHLITATGQRVTLRCSPRSGDLSVYWYQQSLDQGLQFLIQYYNGEERAKGNILERFSAQQFPDLHSELNLSSLELGDSALYFCASSAQVGTEAFFGQGTRLTVV.

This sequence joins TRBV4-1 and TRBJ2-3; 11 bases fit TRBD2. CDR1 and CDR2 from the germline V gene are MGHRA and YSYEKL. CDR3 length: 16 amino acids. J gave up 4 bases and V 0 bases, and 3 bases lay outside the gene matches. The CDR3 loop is CASSQDSGGAPDTQYF. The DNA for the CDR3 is TGCGCCAGCAGCCAAGATAGCGGGGGGGCCCCAGATACGCAGTATTTT.

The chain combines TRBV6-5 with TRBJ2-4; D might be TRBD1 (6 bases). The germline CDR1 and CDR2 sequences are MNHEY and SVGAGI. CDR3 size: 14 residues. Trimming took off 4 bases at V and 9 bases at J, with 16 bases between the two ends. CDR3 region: CASSSPGAKVIQYF. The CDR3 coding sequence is TGTGCCAGCAGTTCCCCAGGGGCCAAAGTCATTCAGTACTTC.

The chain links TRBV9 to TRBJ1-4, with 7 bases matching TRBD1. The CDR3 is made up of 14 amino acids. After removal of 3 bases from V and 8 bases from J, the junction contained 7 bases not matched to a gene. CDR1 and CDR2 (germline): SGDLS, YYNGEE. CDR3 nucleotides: TGTGCCAGCAGCGCGAGGGGGCGCCGAGAAAAACTGTTTTTT. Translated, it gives CASSARGRREKLFF.

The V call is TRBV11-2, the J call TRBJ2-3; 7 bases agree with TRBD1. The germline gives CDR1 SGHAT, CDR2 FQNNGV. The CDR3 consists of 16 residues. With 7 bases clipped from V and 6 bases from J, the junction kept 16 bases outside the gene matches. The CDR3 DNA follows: TGTGCCAGCACTAGAACCCGAGGGGGCGGGTCTGATACGCAGTATTTT. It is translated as CASTRTRGGGSDTQYF.

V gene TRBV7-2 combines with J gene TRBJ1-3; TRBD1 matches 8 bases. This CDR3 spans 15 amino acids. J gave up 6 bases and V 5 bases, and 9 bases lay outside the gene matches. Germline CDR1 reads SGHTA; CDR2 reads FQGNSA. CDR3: CASSRHGQGPNTIYF. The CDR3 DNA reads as TGTGCCAGCAGCAGGCATGGACAGGGACCAAACACCATATATTTT.

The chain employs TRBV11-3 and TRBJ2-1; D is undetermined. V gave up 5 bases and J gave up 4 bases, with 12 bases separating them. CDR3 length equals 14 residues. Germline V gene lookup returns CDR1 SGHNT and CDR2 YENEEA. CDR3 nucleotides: TGTGCCAGCAGCCTATCCCAGACTTACAATGAGCAGTTCTTC. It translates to CASSLSQTYNEQFF.

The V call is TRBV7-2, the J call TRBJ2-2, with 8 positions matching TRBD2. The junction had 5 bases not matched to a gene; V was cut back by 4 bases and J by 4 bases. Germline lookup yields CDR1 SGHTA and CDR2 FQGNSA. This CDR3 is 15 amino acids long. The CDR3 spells CASSSGLVSTGELFF. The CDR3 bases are TGTGCCAGCAGCTCGGGACTAGTTAGCACCGGGGAGCTGTTTTTT.

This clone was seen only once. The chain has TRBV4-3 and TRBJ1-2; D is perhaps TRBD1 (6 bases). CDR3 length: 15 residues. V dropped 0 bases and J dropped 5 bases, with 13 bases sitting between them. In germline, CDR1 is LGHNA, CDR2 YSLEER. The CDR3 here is CASSQDMTGLYGYTF. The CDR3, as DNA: TGCGCCAGCAGCCAAGATATGACAGGATTATATGGCTACACCTTC.

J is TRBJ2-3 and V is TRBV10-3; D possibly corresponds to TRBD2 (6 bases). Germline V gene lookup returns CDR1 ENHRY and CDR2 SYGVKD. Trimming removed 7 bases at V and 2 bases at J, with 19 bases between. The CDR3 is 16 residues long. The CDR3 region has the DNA TGTGCCATCACCAAAAGTAGCGGAGGAACCACAGATACGCAGTATTTT. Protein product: CAITKSSGGTTDTQYF.

CDR3 in DNA: TGTGCCATCAGTGGACAGATCTTAGGCTACACCTTC. Translating it yields CAISGQILGYTF. The chain has TRBV10-3 and TRBJ1-2; D may be TRBD1 (5 bases). V lost 4 bases to trimming and J lost 8 bases, with 11 bases between them. Germline CDR1 ENHRY, CDR2 SYGVKD. CDR3 length: 12 residues.

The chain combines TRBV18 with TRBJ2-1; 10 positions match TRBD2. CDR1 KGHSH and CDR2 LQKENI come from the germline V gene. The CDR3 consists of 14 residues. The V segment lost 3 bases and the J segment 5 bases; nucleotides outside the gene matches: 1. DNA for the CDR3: TGTGCCAGCTCACCGGGACTAGCGAACAATGAGCAGTTCTTC. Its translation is CASSPGLANNEQFF. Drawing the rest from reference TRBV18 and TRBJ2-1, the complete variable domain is NAGVMQNPRHLVRRRGQEARLRCSPMKGHSHVYWYRQLPEEGLKFMVYLQKENIIDESGMPKERFSAEFPKEGPSILRIQQVVRGDSAAYFCASSPGLANNEQFFGPGTRLTVL.

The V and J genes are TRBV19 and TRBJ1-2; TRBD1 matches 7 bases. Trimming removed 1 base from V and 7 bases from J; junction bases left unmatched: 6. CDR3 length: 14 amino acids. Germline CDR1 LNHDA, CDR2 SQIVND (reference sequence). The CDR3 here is CASSIATGARGYTF. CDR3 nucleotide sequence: TGTGCCAGTAGTATAGCCACAGGGGCTCGTGGCTACACCTTC.

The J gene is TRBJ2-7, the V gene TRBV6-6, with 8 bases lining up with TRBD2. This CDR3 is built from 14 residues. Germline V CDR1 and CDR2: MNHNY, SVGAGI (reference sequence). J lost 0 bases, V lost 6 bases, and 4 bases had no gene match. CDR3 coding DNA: TGTGCCAGCAGAATAGCGGGACCCTCCTACGAGCAGTACTTC. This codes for CASRIAGPSYEQYF.

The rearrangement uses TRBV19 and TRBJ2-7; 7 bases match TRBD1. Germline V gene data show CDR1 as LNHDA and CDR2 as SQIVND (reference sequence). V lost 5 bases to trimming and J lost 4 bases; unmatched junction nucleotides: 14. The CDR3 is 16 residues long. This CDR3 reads CASSPSPRGQRYEQYF. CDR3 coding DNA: TGTGCCAGTAGTCCGAGCCCCCGGGGACAGAGGTACGAGCAGTACTTC. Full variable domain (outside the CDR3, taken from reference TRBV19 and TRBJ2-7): DGGITQSPKYLFRKEGQNVTLSCEQNLNHDAMYWYRQDPGQGLRLIYYSQIVNDFQKGDIAEGYSVSREKKESFPLTVTSAQKNPTAFYLCASSPSPRGQRYEQYFGPGTRLTVT.

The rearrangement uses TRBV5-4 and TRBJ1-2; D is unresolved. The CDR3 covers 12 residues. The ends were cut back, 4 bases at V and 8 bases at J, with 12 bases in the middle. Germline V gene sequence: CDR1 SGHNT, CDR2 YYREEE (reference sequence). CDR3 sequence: CASSLTAEGYTF. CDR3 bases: TGTGCCAGCAGCCTTACAGCTGAGGGCTACACCTTC.

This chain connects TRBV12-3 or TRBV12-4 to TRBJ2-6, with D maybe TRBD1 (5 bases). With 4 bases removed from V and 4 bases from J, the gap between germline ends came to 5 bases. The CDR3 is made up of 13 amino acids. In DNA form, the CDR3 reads TGTGCCAGCAGTTACAGGGGGGCCAACGTCCTGACTTTC. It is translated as CASSYRGANVLTF.

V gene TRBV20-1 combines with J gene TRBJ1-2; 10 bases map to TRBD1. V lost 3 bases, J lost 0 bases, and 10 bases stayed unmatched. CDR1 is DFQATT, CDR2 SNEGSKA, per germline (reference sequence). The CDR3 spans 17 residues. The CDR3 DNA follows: TGCAGTGCTAGTATAGGGACAGGGGCTATAGCTAACTATGGCTACACCTTC. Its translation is CSASIGTGAIANYGYTF.

The DNA of the CDR3 is TGTGCCAGCACCCCGGGACTAGCGGGGGCCCGAGAGCAGTTCTTC. It encodes CASTPGLAGAREQFF. The chain has TRBV6-2 or TRBV6-3 and TRBJ2-1; 14 positions agree with TRBD2. V gave up 7 bases and J gave up 10 bases; unmatched junction bases: 9. The germline V gene encodes CDR1 MNHEY and CDR2 SVGEGT. The CDR3 has 15 amino acids.

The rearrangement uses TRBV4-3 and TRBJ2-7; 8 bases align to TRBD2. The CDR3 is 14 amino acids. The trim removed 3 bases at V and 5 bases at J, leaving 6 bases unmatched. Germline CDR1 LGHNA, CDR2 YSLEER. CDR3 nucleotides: TGCGCCAGCAGCCATCGCGGGGGGACGGACGAGCAGTACTTC. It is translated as CASSHRGGTDEQYF.